Below, 17 T cell receptor beta chains from the same sample are listed, as sequenced in a study of shared T cell receptors in the human thymus. Sequenced by immunoSEQ multiplex PCR; TCRdb stores in-frame clones only, minus some. The repertoire holds about 660,000 clones, with more than 75% as singletons. This same sample was also part of a study on human thymus T cells.

Sequencing input: thymocytes. The origin of the receptors is a boy in the first two years of life with a congenital heart defect.

The chain employs TRBV12-5 and TRBJ2-1, with 7 bases that match TRBD1. The V gene end was trimmed by 10 bases and the J gene end by 2 bases; junction bases not matched to a gene: 8. The germline V gene encodes CDR1 LGHNT and CDR2 FRNRAP. This CDR3 has 14 residues. The CDR3 loop is CATRTGSAYNEQFF. As DNA, the CDR3 is TGTGCTACCAGGACAGGATCGGCCTACAATGAGCAGTTCTTC. Combining the CDR3 with reference TRBV12-5 and TRBJ2-1 gives the whole variable domain DARVTQTPRHKVTEMGQEVTMRCQPILGHNTVFWYRQTMMQGLELLAYFRNRAPLDDSGMPKDRFSAEMPDATLATLKIQPSEPRDSAVYFCATRTGSAYNEQFFGPGTRLTVL.

The chain carries TRBV7-8 and TRBJ2-7; 14 nucleotides line up with TRBD2. V shed 5 bases and J 5 bases; nucleotides not matched to a gene: 11. The germline CDR1 and CDR2 sequences are SGHVS and FQNEAQ. The CDR3 runs 17 residues. CDR3 sequence (DNA): TGTGCCAGCAGCCAAGGCAGACTAGCGGGAGGGCCCCACGAGCAGTACTTC. It translates to CASSQGRLAGGPHEQYF.

The V call is TRBV5-1, the J call TRBJ2-2, with TRBD2 identical over 14 bases. Germline V gene lookup returns CDR1 SGHRS and CDR2 YFSETQ. The CDR3 is made up of 20 amino acids. Trimming removed 4 bases from V and 3 bases from J; junction bases left unmatched: 14. CDR3 sequence: CASSPEPTSGRARDTGELFF. The CDR3 region has the DNA TGCGCCAGCAGCCCCGAACCGACTAGCGGGAGGGCCCGCGACACCGGGGAGCTGTTTTTT.

V and J are TRBV4-1 and TRBJ2-7; D may be TRBD2 (6 bases). This CDR3 region has 17 residues. The germline CDR1 and CDR2 sequences are MGHRA and YSYEKL. V was clipped by 0 bases and J by 6 bases, with 21 bases between them. DNA for the CDR3: TGCGCCAGCAGCCAAGAAGAAGGGAGGCGTAACAGCGGCGAGCAGTACTTC. Protein sequence: CASSQEEGRRNSGEQYF.

The chain links TRBV27 to TRBJ1-5, with D possibly TRBD1 on 6 matching bases. Trimming pared 7 bases from V and 0 bases from J, leaving 22 bases between. The CDR3 has 18 residues. Germline V gene data show CDR1 as MNHEY and CDR2 as SMNVEV (reference sequence). CDR3 amino acids: CASKPSQGPANSNQPQHF. CDR3 coding DNA: TGTGCCAGCAAACCCTCACAGGGACCGGCCAATAGCAATCAGCCCCAGCATTTT.

The chain recombines TRBV27 with TRBJ2-1; 15 positions match TRBD2. V trimming: 5 bases; J trimming: 6 bases; junction bases outside the gene matches: 11. CDR3 length equals 18 residues. Germline lookup yields CDR1 MNHEY and CDR2 SMNVEV (reference sequence). The CDR3 DNA reads as TGTGCCAGCAGTCCCGTCGGACTAGCGGGAGGGCCGGGCAATGAGCAGTTCTTC. This gives the protein CASSPVGLAGGPGNEQFF.

V gene TRBV6-4 combines with J gene TRBJ2-3; 10 positions agree with TRBD2. The CDR3 totals 16 residues. Trimming took 2 bases from V and 4 from J; bases not matched to a gene: 6. Germline V gene lookup returns CDR1 MRHNA and CDR2 SNTAGT. The CDR3 bases are TGTGCCAGCAGTGACACTGAACTAGCGGGACCAGATACGCAGTATTTT. Its translation: CASSDTELAGPDTQYF.

The rearrangement uses TRBV6-1 and TRBJ1-5, with a possible D match to TRBD1 (5 bases). The CDR3 consists of 14 residues. Trimming removed 4 bases at V and 2 bases at J, with 9 bases between. CDR1 and CDR2 from the germline V gene are MNHNS and SASEGT. CDR3 in amino acids: CASSVRGGNQPQHF. The CDR3 nucleotides are TGTGCCAGCAGTGTACGGGGGGGCAATCAGCCCCAGCATTTT.

V usage is TRBV7-2 and J usage is TRBJ1-1; unclear D gene. Trimming left V 5 bases short and J 4 bases short, with 14 bases between. The CDR3 has 14 residues. CDR1 and CDR2 from the germline V gene are SGHTA and FQGNSA. The CDR3 sequence is CASSPGGEGTEAFF. The CDR3 DNA follows: TGTGCCAGCAGCCCCGGCGGGGAAGGCACTGAAGCTTTCTTT.

The V call is TRBV6-6, the J call TRBJ1-1; D ambiguous. Trimming stripped 5 bases from V and 0 bases from J, with 10 bases between. This CDR3 spans 14 amino acids. Per the germline V gene, CDR1 is MNHNY and CDR2 is SVGAGI (reference sequence). This CDR3 reads CASSPHRLNTEAFF. CDR3 nucleotide sequence: TGTGCCAGCAGTCCCCACAGATTGAACACTGAAGCTTTCTTT.

The chain couples TRBV11-2 to TRBJ2-2; tentative D call: TRBD1 (6 bases). Trimming cost V 1 base and J 5 bases, with 11 bases left between them. The CDR3 extends over 15 amino acids. Germline V CDR1 and CDR2: SGHAT, FQNNGV. As DNA, the CDR3 is TGTGCCAGCAGCTTAGCAGGGGCAGGGACCGGGGAGCTGTTTTTT. Amino acid sequence: CASSLAGAGTGELFF.

This chain joins TRBV14 and TRBJ2-7, with D perhaps matching TRBD2 (6 bases). With 1 base removed from V and 3 bases from J, the gap between germline ends came to 13 bases. The CDR3 loop spans 15 amino acids. The V gene's germline CDR1 is SGHDN and CDR2 FVKESK. CDR3 loop: CASSQGPGVGYEQYF. CDR3 nucleotides: TGTGCCAGCAGCCAAGGACCGGGAGTGGGCTACGAGCAGTACTTC.

CDR3 amino acids: CASSQLTSEDTGELFF. For the CDR3, the DNA is TGTGCCAGCAGCCAACTGACTAGCGAGGACACCGGGGAGCTGTTTTTT. V and J are TRBV4-2 and TRBJ2-2; 8 nucleotides align to TRBD2. The CDR3 runs 16 residues. J lost 3 bases, V lost 2 bases, and 5 bases had no gene match. Germline-derived CDR1 and CDR2 are LGHNA and YNFKEQ.

CDR3: CASSSGTGGAFF. The CDR3 DNA follows: TGTGCCAGCAGCTCCGGGACAGGGGGAGCTTTCTTT. The genes are TRBV7-8 and TRBJ1-1, with 11 bases that match TRBD1. V lost 4 bases to trimming and J lost 10 bases; unmatched junction nucleotides: 2. CDR3 length: 12 residues. Germline V lookup: CDR1 SGHVS, CDR2 FQNEAQ.

The chain is built from TRBV30 and TRBJ1-4; 7 bases line up with TRBD1. V dropped 2 bases and J dropped 6; count of bases not matched to a gene: 12. The CDR3 has 16 residues. Germline V gene sequence: CDR1 GTSNPN, CDR2 SVGIG (reference sequence). For the CDR3, the DNA is TGTGCCTGGAGTAACCGACAGGGCGGTTTGCATGAAAAACTGTTTTTT. It specifies CAWSNRQGGLHEKLFF.

This clone was detected only once. The J gene is TRBJ2-1, the V gene TRBV11-2; D is perhaps TRBD1 (6 bases). The CDR3 consists of 13 residues. Looked up from germline, CDR1 is SGHAT and CDR2 is FQNNGV. The V gene lost 5 bases and the J gene lost 11 bases, with 16 bases spanning the gap. The CDR3 region is CASSAVPDSQQFF. CDR3 sequence (DNA): TGTGCCAGCAGCGCCGTCCCGGACAGCCAGCAGTTCTTC.

This chain connects TRBV19 to TRBJ1-2; TRBD1 matches 8 bases. The CDR3 covers 14 residues. The V gene end was trimmed by 5 bases and the J gene end by 3 bases; junction bases not matched to a gene: 5. Germline CDR1 LNHDA, CDR2 SQIVND (reference sequence). This chain's CDR3 is CASSAPGGYYGYTF. CDR3 DNA: TGTGCCAGTAGTGCACCAGGGGGCTACTATGGCTACACCTTC.